The rows below give T cell receptor beta chains drawn from one sample of a study of blood T cell repertoires in COVID-19. The protocol was immunoSEQ multiplex PCR, while the TCRdb copy is restricted to in-frame clones and leaves out a portion. The sample includes under 300,000 clones, roughly 85% of them seen just once. Sequenced: peripheral blood. All receptors come from a woman between 18 and 30 years old with acute or convalescent COVID-19. Each CDR3 is given with its conserved first and last residue. The D gene is left open where the match is weak. Clone size is stated in some rows and not others, as once, few, many or a class when expanded.

j_gene: TRBJ2-5; d_gene: TRBD1; v_gene: TRBV7-2; abundance: .; CDR3nt: TGTGCCAGCAGCTTAGCCACTTTCGGGCAGGGGGCGTATTGGCAAGAGACCCAGTACTTC; CDR3aa: CASSLATFGQGAYWQETQYF
j_gene: TRBJ1-3; d_gene: TRBD1; v_gene: TRBV2; abundance: once; CDR3nt: TGTGCCAGCAGTGACAGGGGGCGTATTGGAAACACCATATATTTT; CDR3aa: CASSDRGRIGNTIYF
j_gene: TRBJ1-2; d_gene: .; v_gene: TRBV14; abundance: .; CDR3nt: TGTGCCAGCAGCCCACAGGATAACTATGGCTACACCTTC; CDR3aa: CASSPQDNYGYTF
j_gene: TRBJ2-4; d_gene: .; v_gene: TRBV5-1; abundance: .; CDR3nt: TGCGCCAGCAGCGGCGCAGGTGAAAACATTCAGTACTTC; CDR3aa: CASSGAGENIQYF
j_gene: TRBJ2-5; d_gene: TRBD1; v_gene: TRBV7-9; abundance: .; CDR3nt: TGTGCCAGCAGCTCCTGGGACAGCCACGGTGTGACCCAGTACTTC; CDR3aa: CASSSWDSHGVTQYF
j_gene: TRBJ2-3; d_gene: TRBD1; v_gene: TRBV4-3; abundance: few; CDR3nt: TGCGCCAGCAGCCGGGCCCTGACAGGGTTATCTGATACGCAGTATTTT; CDR3aa: CASSRALTGLSDTQYF
j_gene: TRBJ1-4; d_gene: TRBD1; v_gene: TRBV5-1; abundance: .; CDR3nt: TGCGCCAGCAGCCAAAATACAGGGGAGGAAAAACTGTTTTTT; CDR3aa: CASSQNTGEEKLFF
j_gene: TRBJ2-7; d_gene: TRBD1; v_gene: TRBV6-5; abundance: .; CDR3nt: TGTGCCAGCAGTAATCGACAGGGGTACGAGCAGTACTTC; CDR3aa: CASSNRQGYEQYF
j_gene: TRBJ1-3; d_gene: .; v_gene: TRBV6-6; abundance: .; CDR3nt: TGTGCCAGCAGTTACACGACGGGAAGCTCTGGAAACACCATATATTTT; CDR3aa: CASSYTTGSSGNTIYF
j_gene: TRBJ1-5; d_gene: TRBD1; v_gene: TRBV27; abundance: once; CDR3nt: TGTGCCAGCAGTTCTACAGGGGCCAATCAGCCCCAGCATTTT; CDR3aa: CASSSTGANQPQHF
j_gene: TRBJ2-3; d_gene: TRBD2; v_gene: TRBV5-1; abundance: .; CDR3nt: TGCGCCAGCAGCTTGGTGGTAGCGGGAGCTAGCACAGATACGCAGTATTTT; CDR3aa: CASSLVVAGASTDTQYF
j_gene: TRBJ2-7; d_gene: TRBD1; v_gene: TRBV10-3; abundance: .; CDR3nt: TGTGCCATCAGCCTGGGACAGGGGGCGTCGAGCGTCGGCTACGAGCAGTACTTC; CDR3aa: CAISLGQGASSVGYEQYF
j_gene: TRBJ1-3; d_gene: .; v_gene: TRBV7-9; abundance: .; CDR3nt: TGTGCCAGCAGCTTAAAATACAGGTTCGCCCGCTCTGGAAACACCATATATTTT; CDR3aa: CASSLKYRFARSGNTIYF
j_gene: TRBJ1-5; d_gene: .; v_gene: TRBV5-5; abundance: few; CDR3nt: TGTGCCAGCAGCCTGCAGCGGAATAGCAATCAGCCCCAGCATTTT; CDR3aa: CASSLQRNSNQPQHF
j_gene: TRBJ2-7; d_gene: TRBD1; v_gene: TRBV27; abundance: .; CDR3nt: TGTGCCAGCAGTTTATCGGGGACAGGGCGCTACGAGCAGTACTTC; CDR3aa: CASSLSGTGRYEQYF
j_gene: TRBJ1-1; d_gene: .; v_gene: TRBV6-2/TRBV6-3; abundance: .; CDR3nt: TGTGCCAGCAGTTACAGGGAGTTTCGCACTGAAGCTTTCTTT; CDR3aa: CASSYREFRTEAFF
j_gene: TRBJ1-6; d_gene: .; v_gene: TRBV7-9; abundance: .; CDR3nt: TGTGCCAGCAGCCGAACAGGGCCAGGTTCACCCCTCCACTTT; CDR3aa: CASSRTGPGSPLHF
j_gene: TRBJ2-1; d_gene: TRBD2; v_gene: TRBV4-1; abundance: .; CDR3nt: TGCGCCAGCAGCCACCCCGGGACTATCAATGAGCAGTTCTTC; CDR3aa: CASSHPGTINEQFF
j_gene: TRBJ1-3; d_gene: .; v_gene: TRBV27; abundance: .; CDR3nt: TGTGCCAGCAGACCCGGGTCTAGCAACACCATATATTTT; CDR3aa: CASRPGSSNTIYF
j_gene: TRBJ1-4; d_gene: .; v_gene: TRBV27; abundance: .; CDR3nt: TGTGCCAGCAGTTTCTCTCTTACTAATGAAAAACTGTTTTTT; CDR3aa: CASSFSLTNEKLFF
j_gene: TRBJ1-1; d_gene: .; v_gene: TRBV20-1; abundance: once; CDR3nt: TGCAGTGCTAGTAGTACCCGGGACACTGAAGCTTTCTTT; CDR3aa: CSASSTRDTEAFF